This is a list of T cell receptor beta chains from one sample in a study of regulatory T cells in long-lasting Graves disease. TCRdb fed the multiplex PCR reads into MiXCR, producing one record per CDR3 protein. The table shows under 400,000 distinct CDR3 sequences, with 16% occurring only once. The sample was also reused in another study, on T cells in Graves' hyperthyroidism and ophthalmopathy.

Sample: peripheral blood mononuclear cells (PBMCs), taken at new diagnosis, from a patient treated with antithyroid drugs. These receptor sequences come from a middle-aged man with Graves disease. CDR3s include the opening cysteine and the closing phenylalanine or tryptophan. The D gene is left open where the match is weak. For some rows the clone size is stated as once, few or many, or as a class when expanded; others skip it.

few,TRBJ2-7,.,TRBV3-1,TGTGCCAGCAGCCAAGCTCCTCCGGGGCCTACGGGTCCCTTC,CASSQAPPGPTGPF
many,TRBJ2-5,.,TRBV28,TGTGCCAGCAGTTTGGGATCAAAAGAGACCCAGTACTTC,CASSLGSKETQYF
many,TRBJ1-5,.,TRBV28,TGTGCCAGCAGTTTACCTACAGCCTTCAATCAGCCCCAGCATTTT,CASSLPTAFNQPQHF
.,TRBJ1-6,.,TRBV6-1,TGTGCCAGCAGGCGCGTGGGACCGTATAATTCACCCCTCCACTTT,CASRRVGPYNSPLHF
many,TRBJ2-5,TRBD2,TRBV18,TGTGCCAGCTCAGTAGCGGGGGCCAGAAAAGAGACCCAGTACTTC,CASSVAGARKETQYF
few,TRBJ2-2,.,TRBV11-3,TGTGCCAGCAGCCCTTCGCGCGGGGAAGCCGGGGAGCTGTTTTTT,CASSPSRGEAGELFF
.,TRBJ1-2,.,TRBV20-1,TGCAGTGCTAGTAGAAGGGGGGGGCAGGATGGCTACACCTTC,CSASRRGGQDGYTF
.,TRBJ1-6,TRBD1,TRBV15,TGTGCCACCAGCACCGGGACAGGGACTTCACCCCTCCACTTT,CATSTGTGTSPLHF
many,TRBJ2-3,.,TRBV30,TGTGCCTGGAGTCCGCCGGGGCCGCCTATTAACACAGATACGCAGTATTTT,CAWSPPGPPINTDTQYF
many,TRBJ2-7,.,TRBV2,TGTGCCAGCAGTGGGGTCTTTCTAGACTACGAGCAGTACTTC,CASSGVFLDYEQYF
few,TRBJ2-2,TRBD1,TRBV29-1,TGCAGCGTTGAGGGACAGGGTAGGATGTTTTTT,CSVEGQGRMFF
.,TRBJ1-1,TRBD1,TRBV11-3,TGTGCCAGCAGCCTCCAACAGGGGACTGAAGCTTTCTTT,CASSLQQGTEAFF
.,TRBJ1-2,.,TRBV5-1,TGCGCCAGCAGCTTGGCCTGGGTCGGGGTTGGCTACACCTTC,CASSLAWVGVGYTF
few,TRBJ2-3,TRBD2,TRBV4-2,TGTGCCAGCAGCCAACTCGGGACTAGAGGCACAGATACGCAGTATTTT,CASSQLGTRGTDTQYF
.,TRBJ2-7,.,TRBV4-2,TGTGCCAGCAGCCTCGAAGGGAGCGGCGAGCAGTACTTC,CASSLEGSGEQYF
few,TRBJ2-5,TRBD1,TRBV5-6,TGTGCCAGCAGCTTGGTGGTCGACAGGGTAGGGGGGACCCAGTACTTC,CASSLVVDRVGGTQYF
few,TRBJ1-2,.,TRBV20-1,TGCAGTGCTAGAGACGACTCATATGGCTACACCTTC,CSARDDSYGYTF
many,TRBJ1-6,TRBD1,TRBV20-1,TGCAGTGCTAGAGAACAGGGGAGCTCCTATAATTCACCCCTCCACTTT,CSAREQGSSYNSPLHF
few,TRBJ2-1,.,TRBV9,TGTGCCAGCAGCGTCTTCGGCGGGGCCCTAAAGAACAATGAGCAGTTCTTC,CASSVFGGALKNNEQFF
.,TRBJ2-7,TRBD1,TRBV9,TGTGCCAGCAGCGTATCGGGACAGGTTTACGAGCAGTACTTC,CASSVSGQVYEQYF
.,TRBJ1-2,TRBD1,TRBV5-4,TGTGCCAGCAGCCCGGGTGGGACAGGGGGCAACTATGGCTACACCTTC,CASSPGGTGGNYGYTF
many,TRBJ2-1,.,TRBV3-1,TGTGCCAGCAGCCACGACCCGGCGGCAGGGTACAATGAGCAGTTCTTC,CASSHDPAAGYNEQFF
many,TRBJ1-6,.,TRBV30,TGTGCCTGGAGCCTGGGACATAATTCACCCCTCCACTTT,CAWSLGHNSPLHF
many,TRBJ1-3,.,TRBV7-3,TGTGCCAGCAGCCCCAACGGGCGGCCTGGAAACACCATATATTTT,CASSPNGRPGNTIYF
few,TRBJ2-1,TRBD2,TRBV5-1,TGCGCCAGCAGCTTGGAGGTCGGGGGGAGCTCCTACAATGAGCAGTTCTTC,CASSLEVGGSSYNEQFF
many,TRBJ2-7,.,TRBV5-1,TGCGCCAGCAGCCCGGACAGTTACTACGAGCAGTACTTC,CASSPDSYYEQYF
many,TRBJ2-3,TRBD2,TRBV20-1,TGCAGTGCTGGGCCGACTAGCGGGAGTAATACGCAGTATTTT,CSAGPTSGSNTQYF
few,TRBJ2-5,TRBD2,TRBV7-9,TGTGCCAGCAGCTCAACTAGCGGGGGTGCGGAGACCCAGTACTTC,CASSSTSGGAETQYF
.,TRBJ2-7,.,TRBV6-5,TGTGCCAGCAGTTTCCTCCAGGGGAGGCAAAATGAGCAGTACTTC,CASSFLQGRQNEQYF
many,TRBJ2-3,TRBD2,TRBV28,TGTGCCAGCAGTTTATGGGGCCTAGCGGGGAATCCCCATACGCAGTATTTT,CASSLWGLAGNPHTQYF
few,TRBJ2-1,TRBD1,TRBV6-2/TRBV6-3,TGTGCCAGCAGTTCAAGAGACAGGGGGCGTTTAGCCCCCTACAATGAGCAGTTCTTC,CASSSRDRGRLAPYNEQFF
.,TRBJ2-1,.,TRBV7-9,TGTGCCAGCAGCCAAAGCCAGCAGTTCTTC,CASSQSQQFF
many,TRBJ2-7,.,TRBV2,TGTGCCAGCAGTTATCCGGGAAATCCGGCCGAGCAGTACTTC,CASSYPGNPAEQYF
.,TRBJ2-7,.,TRBV6-1,TGTGCCAGCAGCGAGAGTCCGGGACAACCGCCCTACGAGCAGTACTTC,CASSESPGQPPYEQYF
.,TRBJ1-1,TRBD1,TRBV9,TGTGCCAGCAGCGCTACGACAGGGTTGAACACTGAAGCTTTCTTT,CASSATTGLNTEAFF
many,TRBJ1-2,.,TRBV28,TGTGCCAGCAGTTACGGGGGCCACTATGGCTACACCTTC,CASSYGGHYGYTF